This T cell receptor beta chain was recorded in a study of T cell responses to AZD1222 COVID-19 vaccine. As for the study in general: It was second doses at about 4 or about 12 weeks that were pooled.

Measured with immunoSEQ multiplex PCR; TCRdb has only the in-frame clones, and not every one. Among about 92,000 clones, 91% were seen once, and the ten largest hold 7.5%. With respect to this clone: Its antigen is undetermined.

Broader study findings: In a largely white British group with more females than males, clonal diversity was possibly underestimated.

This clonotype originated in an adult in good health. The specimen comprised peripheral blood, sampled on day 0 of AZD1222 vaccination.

The DNA for the CDR3 is TGTGCCAGCTGCCGCTCACAGGGGGATAATTCACCCCTCCACTTT. Translation gives CASCRSQGDNSPLHF. V and J are TRBV5-4 and TRBJ1-6; TRBD1 aligns across 8 bases. CDR1 and CDR2 from the germline V gene are SGHNT and YYREEE (reference sequence). Unmatched junction bases numbered 8, after V lost 7 bases and J lost 5 bases. The CDR3 has 15 residues.